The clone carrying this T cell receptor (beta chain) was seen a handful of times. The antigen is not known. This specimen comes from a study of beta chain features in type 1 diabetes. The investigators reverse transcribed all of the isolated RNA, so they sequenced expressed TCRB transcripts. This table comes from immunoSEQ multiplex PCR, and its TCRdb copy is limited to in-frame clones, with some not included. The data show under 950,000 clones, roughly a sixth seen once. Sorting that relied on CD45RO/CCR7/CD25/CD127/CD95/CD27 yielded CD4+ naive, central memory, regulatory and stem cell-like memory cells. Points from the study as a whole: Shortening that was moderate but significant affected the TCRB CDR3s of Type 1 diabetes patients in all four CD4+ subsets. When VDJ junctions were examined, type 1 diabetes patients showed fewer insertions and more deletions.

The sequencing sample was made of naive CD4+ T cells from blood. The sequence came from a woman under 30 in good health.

The CDR3 sequence: CASSLGTPRETQYF. DNA of the CDR3: TGTGCCAGCTCACTCGGGACACCCAGAGAGACCCAGTACTTC. The chain employs TRBV18 and TRBJ2-5, with a possible D match to TRBD1 (6 bases). The CDR3 is made up of 14 amino acids. Looked up from germline, CDR1 is KGHSH and CDR2 is LQKENI. Trimming stripped 4 bases from V and 4 bases from J, with 13 bases between.